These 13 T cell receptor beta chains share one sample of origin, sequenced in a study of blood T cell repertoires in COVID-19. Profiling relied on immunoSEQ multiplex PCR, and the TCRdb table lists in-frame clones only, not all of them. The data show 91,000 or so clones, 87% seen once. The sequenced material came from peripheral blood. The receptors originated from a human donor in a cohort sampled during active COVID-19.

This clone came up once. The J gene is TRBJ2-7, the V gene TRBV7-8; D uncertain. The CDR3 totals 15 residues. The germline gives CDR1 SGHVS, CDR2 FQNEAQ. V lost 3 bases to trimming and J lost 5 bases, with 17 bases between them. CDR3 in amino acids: CASSLRSFGFNEQYF. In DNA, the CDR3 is TGTGCCAGCAGCTTGAGAAGTTTCGGGTTTAACGAGCAGTACTTC.

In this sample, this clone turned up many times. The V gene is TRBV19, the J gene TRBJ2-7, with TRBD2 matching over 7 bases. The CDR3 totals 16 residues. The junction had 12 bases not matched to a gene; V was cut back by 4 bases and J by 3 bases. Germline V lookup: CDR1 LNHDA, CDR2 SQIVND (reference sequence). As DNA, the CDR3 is TGTGCCAGTAGTACCACTACCAGAGCGGGGCACTACGAGCAGTACTTC. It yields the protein CASSTTTRAGHYEQYF.

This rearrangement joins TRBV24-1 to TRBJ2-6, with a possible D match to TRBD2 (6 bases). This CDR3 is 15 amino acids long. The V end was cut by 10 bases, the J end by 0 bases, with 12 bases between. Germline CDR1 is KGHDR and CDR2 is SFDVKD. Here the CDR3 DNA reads TGTGCCACAGCGGGCTCCAGCTCTGGGGCCAACGTCCTGACTTTC. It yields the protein CATAGSSSGANVLTF.

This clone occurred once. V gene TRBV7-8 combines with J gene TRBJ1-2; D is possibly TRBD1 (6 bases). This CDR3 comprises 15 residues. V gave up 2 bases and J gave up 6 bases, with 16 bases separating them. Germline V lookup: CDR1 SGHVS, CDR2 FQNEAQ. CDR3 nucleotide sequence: TGTGCCAGCAGCTTAACCCGAACAGGGATTAATGGCTACACCTTC. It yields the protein CASSLTRTGINGYTF.

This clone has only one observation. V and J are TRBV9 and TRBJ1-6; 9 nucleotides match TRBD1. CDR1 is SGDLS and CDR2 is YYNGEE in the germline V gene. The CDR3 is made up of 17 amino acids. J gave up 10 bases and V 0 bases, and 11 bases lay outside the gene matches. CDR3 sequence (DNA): TGTGCCAGCAGCGTAGGGGGACAGGGACCTTTACAATCACCCCTCCACTTT. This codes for CASSVGGQGPLQSPLHF.

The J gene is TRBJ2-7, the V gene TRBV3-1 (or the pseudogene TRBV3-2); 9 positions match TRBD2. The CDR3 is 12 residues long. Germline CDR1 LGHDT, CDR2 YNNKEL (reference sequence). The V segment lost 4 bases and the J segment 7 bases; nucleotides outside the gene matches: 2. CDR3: CASSLLAGEQYF. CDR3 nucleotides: TGTGCCAGCAGCCTGCTAGCGGGGGAGCAGTACTTC.

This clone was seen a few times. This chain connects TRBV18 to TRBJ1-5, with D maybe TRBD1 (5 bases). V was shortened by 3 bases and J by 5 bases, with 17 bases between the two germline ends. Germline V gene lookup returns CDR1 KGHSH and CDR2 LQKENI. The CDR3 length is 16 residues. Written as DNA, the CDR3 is TGTGCCAGCTCACCGGAGGGGATGAGAGGGGATCAGCCCCAGCATTTT. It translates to CASSPEGMRGDQPQHF.

The chain's CDR3 is CASSHEQGAYSPLHF. The CDR3 DNA follows: TGTGCCAGCAGTCATGAACAGGGGGCGTATTCACCCCTCCACTTT. V is TRBV6-5 and J is TRBJ1-6; 9 nucleotides line up with TRBD1. This CDR3 is 15 amino acids long. After removal of 5 bases from V and 8 bases from J, the junction contained 7 bases not matched to a gene. Looked up from germline, CDR1 is MNHEY and CDR2 is SVGAGI.

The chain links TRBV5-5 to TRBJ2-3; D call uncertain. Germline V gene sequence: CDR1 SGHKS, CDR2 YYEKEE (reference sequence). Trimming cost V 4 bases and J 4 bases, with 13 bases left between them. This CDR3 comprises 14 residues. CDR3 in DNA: TGTGCCAGCAGCGTAGCCGCTTCCCCAGATACGCAGTATTTT. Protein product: CASSVAASPDTQYF. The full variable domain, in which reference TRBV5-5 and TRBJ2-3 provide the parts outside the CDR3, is DAGVTQSPTHLIKTRGQQVTLRCSPISGHKSVSWYQQVLGQGPQFIFQYYEKEERGRGNFPDRFSARQFPNYSSELNVNALLLGDSALYLCASSVAASPDTQYFGPGTRLTVL.

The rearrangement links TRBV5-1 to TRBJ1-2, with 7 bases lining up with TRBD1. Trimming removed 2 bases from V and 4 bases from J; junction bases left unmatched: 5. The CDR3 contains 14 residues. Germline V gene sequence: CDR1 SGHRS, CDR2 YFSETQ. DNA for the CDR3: TGCGCCAGCAGCTTCGGACAGGCCTCCTATGGCTACACCTTC. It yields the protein CASSFGQASYGYTF.

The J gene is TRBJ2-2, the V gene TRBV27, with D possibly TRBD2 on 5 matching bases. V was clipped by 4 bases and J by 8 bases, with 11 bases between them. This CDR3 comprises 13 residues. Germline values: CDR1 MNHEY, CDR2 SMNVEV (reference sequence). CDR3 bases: TGTGCCAGCAGTTCCACCGGGGTGGGGGAGCTGTTTTTT. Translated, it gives CASSSTGVGELFF.

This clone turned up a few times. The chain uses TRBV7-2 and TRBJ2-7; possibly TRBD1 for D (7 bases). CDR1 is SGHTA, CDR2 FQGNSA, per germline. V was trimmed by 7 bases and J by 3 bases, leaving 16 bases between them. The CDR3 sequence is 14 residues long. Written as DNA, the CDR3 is TGTGCCAGCACCCAGGGGGGCGGAAACTACGAGCAGTACTTC. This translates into CASTQGGGNYEQYF.

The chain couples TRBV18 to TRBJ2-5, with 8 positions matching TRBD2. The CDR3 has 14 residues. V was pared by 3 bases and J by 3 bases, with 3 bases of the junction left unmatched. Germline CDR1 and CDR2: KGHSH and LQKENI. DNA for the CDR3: TGTGCCAGCTCACCCCGGCGGGGGGAAGAGACCCAGTACTTC. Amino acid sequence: CASSPRRGEETQYF.